The clone carrying this T cell receptor (beta chain) appeared a few times. Its antigen is undetermined. The PCR ran on 60 Vbeta and 13 Jbeta primers. Data came from immunoSEQ multiplex PCR; TCRdb stores just in-frame clones and leaves some out. The sample shows roughly 160,000 clones, under 90% of them seen only once. These data originate in a study of cytomegalovirus exposure and HLA in healthy donors. General study points: Confirmation in vitro established that three CMV-associated chains were specific for CMV antigens.

Material for sequencing was PBMCs. This receptor was obtained from a young man in good health and CMV-seronegative.

The CDR3, as DNA: TGCGCCAGCAGCCAAGGGCGACACAGGGGGAGAACTGAAGCTTTCTTT. Translation gives CASSQGRHRGRTEAFF. V gene TRBV4-3 combines with J gene TRBJ1-1, with 8 bases fitting TRBD1. This CDR3 has 16 amino acids. Germline V gene sequence: CDR1 LGHNA, CDR2 YSLEER. V shed 1 base and J 5 bases; nucleotides not matched to a gene: 9.